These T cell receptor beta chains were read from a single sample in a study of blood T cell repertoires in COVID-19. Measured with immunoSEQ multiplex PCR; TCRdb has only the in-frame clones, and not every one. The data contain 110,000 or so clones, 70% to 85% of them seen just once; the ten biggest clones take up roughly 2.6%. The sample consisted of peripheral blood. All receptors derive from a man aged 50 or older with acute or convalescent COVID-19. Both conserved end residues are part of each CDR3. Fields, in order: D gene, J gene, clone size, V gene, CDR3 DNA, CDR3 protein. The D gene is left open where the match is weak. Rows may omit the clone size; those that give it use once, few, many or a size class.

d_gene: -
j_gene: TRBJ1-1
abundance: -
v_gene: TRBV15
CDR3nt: TGTGCCACCAGCACCCTCCTCGGGGTATCACATGAAGCTTTCTTT
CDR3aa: CATSTLLGVSHEAFF

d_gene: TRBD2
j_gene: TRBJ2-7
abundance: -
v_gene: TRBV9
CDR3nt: TGTGCCAGCAGCGCAACTAGCGGGGCCTACGAGCAGTACTTC
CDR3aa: CASSATSGAYEQYF

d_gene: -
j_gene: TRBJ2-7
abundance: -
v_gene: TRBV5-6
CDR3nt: TGTGCCAGCAGCCGTGACACCTACGAGCAGTACTTC
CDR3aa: CASSRDTYEQYF

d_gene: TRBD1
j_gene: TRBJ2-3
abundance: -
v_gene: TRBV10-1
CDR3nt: TGCGCCAGCAGTGAGTCTGGGGTTTTAGGGGGCACGCAGTATTTT
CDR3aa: CASSESGVLGGTQYF

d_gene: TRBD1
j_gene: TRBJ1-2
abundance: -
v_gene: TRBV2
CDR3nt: TGTGCCAGCAGTGAACAGGGGGCGCTTGGGGTTGCTGGCTACACCTTC
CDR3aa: CASSEQGALGVAGYTF

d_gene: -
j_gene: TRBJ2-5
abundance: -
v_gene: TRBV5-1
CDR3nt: TGCGCCAGCAGCTTGGGTGGCCTAGCCGGCGAGACCCAGTACTTC
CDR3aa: CASSLGGLAGETQYF

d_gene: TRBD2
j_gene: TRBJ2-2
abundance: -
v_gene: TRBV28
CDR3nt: TGTGCCAGCTGGGCTAGCGGGGACACCGGGGAGCTGTTTTTT
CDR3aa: CASWASGDTGELFF

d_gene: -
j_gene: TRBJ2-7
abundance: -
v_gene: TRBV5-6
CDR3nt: TGTGCCAGCAGCTTGCGGGGGAGCGCCTACGAGCAGTACTTC
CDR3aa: CASSLRGSAYEQYF

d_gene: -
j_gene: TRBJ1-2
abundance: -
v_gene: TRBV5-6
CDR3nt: TGTGCCAGCAGCTCTGATGCTAGGGGCTACACCTTC
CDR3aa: CASSSDARGYTF

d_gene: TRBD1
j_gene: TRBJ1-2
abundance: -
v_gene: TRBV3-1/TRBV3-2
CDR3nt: TGTGCCAGCAGCCCGACAGGGTTTGATGCAAACTATGGCTACACCTTC
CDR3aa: CASSPTGFDANYGYTF

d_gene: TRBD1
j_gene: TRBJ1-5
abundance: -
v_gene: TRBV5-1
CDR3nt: TGCGCCAGCAGCCCGACAGGGGGGGGCAATCAGCCCCAGCATTTT
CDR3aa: CASSPTGGGNQPQHF

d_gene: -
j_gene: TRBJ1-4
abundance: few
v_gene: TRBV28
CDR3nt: TGTGCCAGCAGTTTCCGGGCAGGGTCTGAAAAACTGTTTTTT
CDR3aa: CASSFRAGSEKLFF

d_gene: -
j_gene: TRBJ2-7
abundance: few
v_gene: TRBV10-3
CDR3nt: TGTGCCATCAGACCCAGTTGGAGCTCCTACGAGCAGTACTTC
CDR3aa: CAIRPSWSSYEQYF

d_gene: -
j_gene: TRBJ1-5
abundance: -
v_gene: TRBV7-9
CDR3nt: TGTGCCAGCAGCTTAGACAGGTACGACCAGCCCCAGCATTTT
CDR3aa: CASSLDRYDQPQHF

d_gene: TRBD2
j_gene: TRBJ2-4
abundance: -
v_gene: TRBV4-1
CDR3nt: TGCGCCAGCAGCCAAGATGTGGGGGAGGGGTCACACATTCAGTACTTC
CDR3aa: CASSQDVGEGSHIQYF

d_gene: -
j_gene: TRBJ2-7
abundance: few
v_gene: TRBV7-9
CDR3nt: TGTGCCAGCAGGGTGGACAGCGGGAACTACGAGCAGTACTTC
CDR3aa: CASRVDSGNYEQYF

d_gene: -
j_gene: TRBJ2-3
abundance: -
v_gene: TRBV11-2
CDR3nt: TGTGCCAGCAGCCCTAACCCCACAGATACGCAGTATTTT
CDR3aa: CASSPNPTDTQYF

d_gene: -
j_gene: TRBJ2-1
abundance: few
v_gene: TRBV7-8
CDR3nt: TGTGCCAGCAGCTCTCAGGGGACCCCCTACAATGAGCAGTTCTTC
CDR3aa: CASSSQGTPYNEQFF

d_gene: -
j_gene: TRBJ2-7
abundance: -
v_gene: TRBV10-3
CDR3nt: TGTGCCATCAGTGAGTCGACTCCAGAATCCTCCTACGAGCAGTACTTC
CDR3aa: CAISESTPESSYEQYF

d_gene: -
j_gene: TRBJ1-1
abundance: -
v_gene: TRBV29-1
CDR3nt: TGCAGCGCGCGGACAGAGGTCCGTAAAGCTTTCTTT
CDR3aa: CSARTEVRKAFF

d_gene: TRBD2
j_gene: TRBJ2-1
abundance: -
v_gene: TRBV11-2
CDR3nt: TGTGCCAGCAGCTTCTTCCATAGCGGGGGATCCTACAATGAGCAGTTCTTC
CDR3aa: CASSFFHSGGSYNEQFF

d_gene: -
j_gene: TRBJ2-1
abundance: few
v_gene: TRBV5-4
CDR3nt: TGTGCCAGCAGCCCGGACACAAGCTCCTACAATGAGCAGTTCTTC
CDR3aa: CASSPDTSSYNEQFF

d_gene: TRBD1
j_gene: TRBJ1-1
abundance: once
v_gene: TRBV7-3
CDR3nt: TGTGCCAGCAGCTTACAACGGACAGGGTTTAACACTGAAGCTTTCTTT
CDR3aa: CASSLQRTGFNTEAFF

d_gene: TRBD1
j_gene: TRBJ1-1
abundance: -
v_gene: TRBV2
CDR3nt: TGTGCCAGCATAGACAGGGGAAGCACTGAAGCTTTCTTT
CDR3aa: CASIDRGSTEAFF

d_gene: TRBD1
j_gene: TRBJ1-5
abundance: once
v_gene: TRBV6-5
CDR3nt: TGTGCCAGCAGTTCCCAGGGGGCCAATCAGCCCCAGCATTTT
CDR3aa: CASSSQGANQPQHF